Listed below are T cell receptor beta chains from one sample, sequenced in a study of blood T cell repertoires in COVID-19. TCRdb keeps only in-frame clones here, not all; method: immunoSEQ multiplex PCR. The sample lists about 130,000 clones; over 75% were seen once. Sequencing input: peripheral blood. These receptors came from an older man with active or convalescent COVID-19. CDR3s include the opening cysteine and the closing phenylalanine or tryptophan. Fields, in order: J gene, D gene, V gene, clone size, CDR3 protein, CDR3 DNA. D genes are given only for firm matches. Clone size is given for some rows only: seen once, a few or many times, or a class if the clone is expanded.

>TRBJ2-3|TRBD2|TRBV2|.
CASTTRASGGGTQYF
TGTGCCAGCACCACACGGGCTAGCGGGGGGGGCACGCAGTATTTT
>TRBJ1-4|.|TRBV28|.
CASSSNGLGEKLFF
TGTGCCAGCAGCTCCAATGGGCTGGGTGAAAAACTGTTTTTT
>TRBJ2-3|.|TRBV5-5|.
CASTQGSTDTQYF
TGTGCCAGCACCCAGGGATCCACAGATACGCAGTATTTT
>TRBJ2-5|.|TRBV6-5|few
CASSYSGRQETQYF
TGTGCCAGCAGTTACTCGGGCAGGCAAGAGACCCAGTACTTC
>TRBJ1-6|.|TRBV11-1|.
CASSLDSVSNNSPLHF
TGTGCCAGCAGCTTAGATTCGGTCTCGAATAATTCACCCCTCCACTTT
>TRBJ2-1|.|TRBV5-4|.
CASSLLAEVRGNEQFF
TGTGCCAGCAGCCTACTAGCTGAGGTACGGGGTAATGAGCAGTTCTTC
>TRBJ1-3|.|TRBV10-2|.
CASSEIGEGISGNTIYF
TGCGCCAGCAGTGAGATAGGGGAGGGGATCTCTGGAAACACCATATATTTT
>TRBJ1-2|.|TRBV6-5|few
CATGGSVNYGYTF
TGTGCTACGGGGGGGAGCGTTAACTATGGCTACACCTTC
>TRBJ1-2|.|TRBV10-3|.
CAISEYGGYGYTF
TGTGCCATCAGTGAGTACGGGGGCTATGGCTACACCTTC
>TRBJ2-3|.|TRBV7-3|.
CASSPGHGTDTQYF
TGTGCCAGCAGCCCGGGACATGGCACAGATACGCAGTATTTT
>TRBJ1-6|.|TRBV7-2|.
CASSLLGQGSGSPLHF
TGTGCCAGCAGCTTATTGGGGCAGGGGTCGGGGTCACCCCTCCACTTT
>TRBJ1-4|TRBD1|TRBV10-3|.
CAISERVGQLNEKLFF
TGTGCCATCAGTGAGCGAGTGGGACAGCTTAATGAAAAACTGTTTTTT
>TRBJ1-4|TRBD1|TRBV28|.
CASSTTRQGSTNEKLFF
TGTGCCAGCAGCACAACTCGACAGGGTTCAACTAATGAAAAACTGTTTTTT
>TRBJ2-7|.|TRBV13|.
CASSWSGSSYEQYF
TGTGCCAGCAGCTGGAGCGGGTCCTCCTACGAGCAGTACTTC
>TRBJ2-1|.|TRBV7-2|few
CASSLTQGSYNEQFF
TGTGCCAGCAGCTTAACACAGGGTTCCTACAATGAGCAGTTCTTC
>TRBJ1-3|TRBD1|TRBV11-2|.
CASSLTGSGNTIYF
TGTGCCAGCAGTTTGACAGGGTCTGGAAACACCATATATTTT
>TRBJ1-2|.|TRBV3-1/TRBV3-2|.
CASSQGHQGLGGYTF
TGTGCCAGCAGCCAAGGGCACCAAGGACTGGGAGGCTACACCTTC
>TRBJ2-7|TRBD2|TRBV15|.
CATSRASGRSYEQYF
TGTGCCACCAGCAGAGCCAGCGGGAGGTCCTACGAGCAGTACTTC
>TRBJ1-1|TRBD1|TRBV19|.
CASSDPGQVNGAFF
TGTGCCAGTAGCGATCCGGGACAGGTCAATGGAGCTTTCTTT
>TRBJ1-5|.|TRBV7-9|.
CASSPGLSQPQHF
TGTGCCAGCAGCCCAGGGTTAAGTCAGCCCCAGCATTTT
>TRBJ2-3|TRBD2|TRBV5-1|.
CASSFNGGVTDTQYF
TGCGCCAGCAGCTTCAACGGGGGGGTCACAGATACGCAGTATTTT
>TRBJ2-7|TRBD1|TRBV28|.
CASSLPVGTAYEQYF
TGTGCCAGCAGTTTACCGGTTGGGACAGCCTACGAGCAGTACTTC
>TRBJ2-3|TRBD1|TRBV24-1|.
CATSDDTGTGRYF
TGTGCCACCAGTGATGACACCGGGACAGGGAGGTATTTT
>TRBJ1-5|.|TRBV3-1/TRBV3-2|.
CASSQGAGNQPQHF
TGTGCCAGCAGCCAGGGGGCGGGCAATCAGCCCCAGCATTTT
>TRBJ2-1|TRBD2|TRBV4-1|.
CASSQVWTSGKSSYNEQFF
TGCGCCAGCAGCCAAGTTTGGACTAGCGGTAAGAGCTCCTACAATGAGCAGTTCTTC
>TRBJ2-7|TRBD1|TRBV28|.
CASSLNPGGSSYEQYF
TGTGCCAGCAGTTTAAACCCAGGGGGTTCCTCCTACGAGCAGTACTTC
>TRBJ1-1|.|TRBV30|.
CAWVRDLTEAFF
TGTGCCTGGGTCCGGGACTTGACTGAAGCTTTCTTT
>TRBJ2-7|TRBD2|TRBV27|.
CASSLGTSGRPYEQYF
TGTGCCAGCAGTTTAGGGACTAGCGGACGTCCCTACGAGCAGTACTTC
>TRBJ1-5|TRBD1|TRBV3-1/TRBV3-2|.
CASSPQGARGNQPQHF
TGTGCCAGCAGCCCACAGGGGGCAAGGGGCAATCAGCCCCAGCATTTT
>TRBJ2-1|TRBD1|TRBV18|.
CASAGQGGNEQFF
TGTGCCAGCGCGGGACAGGGTGGCAATGAGCAGTTCTTC
>TRBJ2-7|.|TRBV9|.
CASSAHHGSYEQYF
TGTGCCAGCAGCGCCCATCACGGGTCCTACGAGCAGTACTTC
>TRBJ2-5|TRBD2|TRBV11-2|once
CASSLVGASGLGTQYF
TGTGCCAGCAGCTTAGTTGGGGCTAGCGGACTCGGGACCCAGTACTTC
>TRBJ2-1|TRBD1|TRBV7-8|.
CASSSTGTGYNEQFF
TGTGCCAGCAGTTCAACCGGGACAGGGTACAATGAGCAGTTCTTC
>TRBJ1-2|TRBD1|TRBV7-9|.
CASSPRGGQGNYGYTF
TGTGCCAGCAGCCCAAGAGGTGGACAGGGGAACTATGGCTACACCTTC
>TRBJ2-2|TRBD1|TRBV7-2|.
CASSPRGQGGELFF
TGTGCCAGCAGCCCTAGAGGACAGGGCGGGGAGCTGTTTTTT
>TRBJ2-2|TRBD2|TRBV4-2|once
CASSQVLAGTGELFF
TGTGCCAGCAGCCAAGTGCTAGCGGGGACCGGGGAGCTGTTTTTT
>TRBJ1-1|.|TRBV18|.
CASSPGRLTEAFF
TGTGCCAGCTCACCGGGGCGTCTCACTGAAGCTTTCTTT
>TRBJ2-7|TRBD1|TRBV3-1/TRBV3-2|once
CASSQGTGREQYF
TGTGCCAGCAGCCAAGGGACAGGCAGGGAGCAGTACTTC
>TRBJ2-3|.|TRBV5-1|few
CASSPGNTDTQYF
TGCGCCAGCAGCCCAGGAAACACAGATACGCAGTATTTT